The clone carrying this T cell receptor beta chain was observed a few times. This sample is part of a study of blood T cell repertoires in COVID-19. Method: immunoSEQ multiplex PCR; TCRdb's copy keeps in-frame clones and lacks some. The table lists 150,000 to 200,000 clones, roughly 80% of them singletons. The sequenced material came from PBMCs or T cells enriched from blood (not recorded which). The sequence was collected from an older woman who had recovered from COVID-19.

The CDR3 protein is CASSRSGTNTDTQYF. The CDR3 nucleotides read TGTGCCAGCAGTCGATCCGGGACTAACACAGATACGCAGTATTTT. V gene TRBV6-6 combines with J gene TRBJ2-3, with 7 bases that match TRBD2. From germline, CDR1 is MNHNY and CDR2 SVGAGI (reference sequence). This CDR3 spans 15 amino acids. The junction had 7 bases not matched to a gene; V was cut back by 5 bases and J by 2 bases.